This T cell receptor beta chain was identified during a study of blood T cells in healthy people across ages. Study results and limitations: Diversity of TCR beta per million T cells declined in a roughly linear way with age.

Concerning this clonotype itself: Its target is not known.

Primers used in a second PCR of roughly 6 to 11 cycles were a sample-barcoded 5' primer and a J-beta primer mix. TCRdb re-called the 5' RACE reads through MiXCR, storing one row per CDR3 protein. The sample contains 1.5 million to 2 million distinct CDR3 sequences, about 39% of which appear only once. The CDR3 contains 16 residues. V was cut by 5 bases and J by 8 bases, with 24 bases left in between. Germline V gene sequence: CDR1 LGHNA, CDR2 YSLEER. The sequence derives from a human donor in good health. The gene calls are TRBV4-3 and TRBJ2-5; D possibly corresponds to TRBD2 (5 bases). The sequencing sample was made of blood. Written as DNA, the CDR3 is TGCGCCAGCAGCGCAATCCTCGACCTTTTGGGGAGCACCCAGTACTTC. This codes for CASSAILDLLGSTQYF.